The 24 T cell receptor beta chains below come from one sample, sequenced in a study of cytomegalovirus exposure and HLA in healthy donors. Primers for the PCR totalled 60 Vbeta and 13 Jbeta. Sequenced by immunoSEQ multiplex PCR; TCRdb stores in-frame clones only, minus some. This sample has some 150,000 clones, with over 60% found just once. Input material: PBMCs. The receptors here all came from a man aged 35 to 55 in good health and CMV-seropositive.

The CDR3 bases are TGTGCCAGCAGTTTTCGGGGACAGGGGTCTTCCCACTCTGGAAACACCATATATTTT. Its protein is CASSFRGQGSSHSGNTIYF. This chain uses TRBV27 with TRBJ1-3; 10 nucleotides match TRBD1. Germline V gene data show CDR1 as MNHEY and CDR2 as SMNVEV (reference sequence). CDR3 length equals 19 residues. V gave up 3 bases and J gave up 0 bases; unmatched junction bases: 11.

The chain couples TRBV10-2 to TRBJ2-7, with a tentative D call TRBD2 (6 bases). This CDR3 contains 13 residues. Between the trimmed V and J ends, which lost 6 bases and 2 bases, there was a span of 11 bases. The V gene's germline CDR1 is WSHSY and CDR2 SAAADI. CDR3 region: CASREAGAYEQYF. The CDR3 DNA reads TGCGCCAGCAGAGAAGCGGGTGCCTACGAGCAGTACTTC.

V and J are TRBV7-8 and TRBJ1-5; TRBD1 is a possible D gene (5 bases). V lost 5 bases, J lost 0 bases, and 14 bases lay in between. The length of the CDR3 is 16 residues. Per the germline V gene, CDR1 is SGHVS and CDR2 is FQNEAQ. CDR3 nucleotides: TGTGCCAGCAGCCCGGAGGGGCTTTATAGCAATCAGCCCCAGCATTTT. As protein: CASSPEGLYSNQPQHF.

The sample holds a few counts of this clone. In DNA form, the CDR3 reads TGTGCCAGCAGCTTAGTCCTAGGCGGGAGGTTATACAATGAGCAGTTCTTC. As protein: CASSLVLGGRLYNEQFF. The rearrangement uses TRBV7-2 and TRBJ2-1, with 8 nucleotides matching TRBD2. V shed 1 base and J 4 bases; nucleotides not matched to a gene: 9. Germline V gene data show CDR1 as SGHTA and CDR2 as FQGNSA. The CDR3 is 17 amino acids.

V usage is TRBV28 and J usage is TRBJ2-1; 9 nucleotides match TRBD2. Trimming at V came to 2 bases and at J to 3 bases, leaving 2 bases not matched to a gene. The CDR3 length is 15 residues. Germline loops: CDR1 MDHEN, CDR2 SYDVKM. The CDR3 loop reads CASSLAGGFYNEQFF. The CDR3, as DNA: TGTGCCAGCAGTTTAGCGGGAGGGTTCTACAATGAGCAGTTCTTC.

J is TRBJ1-2 and V is TRBV30, with 8 bases aligning to TRBD1. CDR1 and CDR2 (germline): GTSNPN, SVGIG (reference sequence). The CDR3 contains 14 residues. V dropped 2 bases and J dropped 6; count of bases not matched to a gene: 8. This CDR3 reads CAWSQQTGADGYTF. In DNA form, the CDR3 reads TGTGCCTGGAGTCAGCAGACAGGGGCGGATGGCTACACCTTC. The whole variable domain, remainder taken from reference TRBV30 and TRBJ1-2, is SQTIHQWPATLVQPVGSPLSLECTVEGTSNPNLYWYRQAAGRGLQLLFYSVGIGQISSEVPQNLSASRPQDRQFILSSKKLLLSDSGFYLCAWSQQTGADGYTFGSGTRLTVV.

The chain's CDR3 is CASSRGQGSSYEQYF. Here the CDR3 DNA reads TGTGCCAGCAGCCGCGGACAGGGTTCTTCCTACGAGCAGTACTTC. This chain connects TRBV11-3 to TRBJ2-7, with 8 bases lining up with TRBD1. CDR3 size: 15 residues. V trimming: 5 bases; J trimming: 1 base; junction bases outside the gene matches: 7. Germline lookup yields CDR1 SGHNT and CDR2 YENEEA.

The J gene is TRBJ2-2, the V gene TRBV7-2; TRBD2 aligns across 8 bases. Germline CDR1 is SGHTA and CDR2 is FQGNSA. This CDR3 has 15 residues. Unmatched junction bases numbered 7, after V lost 4 bases and J lost 6 bases. The DNA of the CDR3 is TGTGCCAGCAGCTCATTTAGCGGGATCGCCGGGGAGCTGTTTTTT. Protein: CASSSFSGIAGELFF. The full variable domain, in which reference TRBV7-2 and TRBJ2-2 provide the parts outside the CDR3, is GAGVSQSPSNKVTEKGKDVELRCDPISGHTALYWYRQSLGQGLEFLIYFQGNSAPDKSGLPSDRFSAERTGGSVSTLTIQRTQQEDSAVYLCASSSFSGIAGELFFGEGSRLTVL.

Written as DNA, the CDR3 is TGTGCCAGCAGCTACCGGGGGACAGGGGTAAATGAGCAGTTCTTC. Residues: CASSYRGTGVNEQFF. J is TRBJ2-1 and V is TRBV7-3; 10 bases map to TRBD1. This CDR3 has 15 amino acids. Unmatched junction bases numbered 7, after V lost 4 bases and J lost 7 bases. Germline V gene lookup returns CDR1 SGHTA and CDR2 FQGTGA.

CDR3 coding DNA: TGCGCCAGCAGCTTGGCGGCCTTCGGGATCACAGATACGCAGTATTTT. This codes for CASSLAAFGITDTQYF. The chain is built from TRBV5-1 and TRBJ2-3, with D perhaps matching TRBD2 (5 bases). Trimming stripped 0 bases from V and 2 bases from J, with 13 bases between. Germline V CDR1 and CDR2: SGHRS, YFSETQ. CDR3 size: 16 residues.

The rearrangement joins TRBV7-3 to TRBJ2-5; 9 bases are a match to TRBD1. J gave up 1 base and V 4 bases, and 7 bases lay outside the gene matches. Per the germline V gene, CDR1 is SGHTA and CDR2 is FQGTGA. This CDR3 has 16 residues. CDR3 sequence reads: CASSSWDRERQETQYF. In DNA, the CDR3 is TGTGCCAGCAGCTCCTGGGACAGGGAACGCCAAGAGACCCAGTACTTC.

This clone occurred once. The V and J genes are TRBV9 and TRBJ2-3; D remains ambiguous. The CDR3 runs 14 residues. V was trimmed by 0 bases and J by 5 bases, leaving 10 bases between them. Germline CDR1 is SGDLS and CDR2 is YYNGEE. CDR3 loop: CASSVDSTGDTQYF. Here the CDR3 DNA reads TGTGCCAGCAGCGTAGATTCGACGGGAGATACGCAGTATTTT.

CDR3 protein: CASSERDSYGYTF. Written as DNA, the CDR3 is TGTGCCAGCAGTGAACGGGACAGCTATGGCTACACCTTC. The gene calls are TRBV6-1 and TRBJ1-2, with TRBD1 matching over 7 bases. Germline V gene data show CDR1 as MNHNS and CDR2 as SASEGT. V dropped 2 bases and J dropped 4; count of bases not matched to a gene: 1. The CDR3 runs to 13 residues.

On this clone itself: An end of the junction differs from the germline gene, which may be a read error. The chain carries TRBV7-9 and TRBJ1-2; no clear D gene. Germline CDR1 reads SEHNR; CDR2 reads FQNEAQ (reference sequence). The CDR3 runs to 14 residues. CDR3 bases: TGTTCCAGCAGCTTACTCCCGGTTGAGGGTGGCTACACCTTC. It encodes CSSSLLPVEGGYTF.

This chain uses TRBV7-2 with TRBJ2-5; 9 bases agree with TRBD2. The DNA end favors TRBJ2-7, so the J call may be wrong. The CDR3 runs to 15 residues. The germline V gene has CDR1 SGHTA and CDR2 FQGNSA. In DNA, the CDR3 is TGTGCCAGCAGCCTAGGGACTAGCAGAACCTACGAGCAGTACTTC. Translation: CASSLGTSRTYEQYF.

In DNA form, the CDR3 reads TGTGCCAGCAGCTTAGGGGCGGGAGGTTCCTACAATGAGCAGTTCTTC. The encoded protein is CASSLGAGGSYNEQFF. The chain carries TRBV11-3 and TRBJ2-1; 8 nucleotides agree with TRBD2. CDR1 and CDR2 from the germline V gene are SGHNT and YENEEA. This CDR3 has 16 amino acids. V dropped 1 base and J dropped 1; count of bases not matched to a gene: 3.

This chain connects TRBV6-5 to TRBJ1-1, with no clear D. V lost 6 bases and J 1 base, leaving 12 bases between the germline ends. The length of the CDR3 is 14 residues. CDR1 MNHEY and CDR2 SVGAGI come from the germline V gene. CDR3 DNA: TGTGCCAGCAGCCGGACTGACCGGAACACTGAAGCTTTCTTT. This sequence encodes CASSRTDRNTEAFF.

This clone was detected only once. One junction end does not reproduce the germline sequence, and a read error may be involved. V and J are TRBV7-9 and TRBJ2-7, with TRBD2 matching over 8 bases. The CDR3 has 19 residues. CDR1 and CDR2 from the germline V gene are SEHNR and FQNEAQ (reference sequence). CDR3 DNA sequence: TGTTCCAGCAGCTTACTAGGAGATGGAAGGGAGCGGGAGCGTTACGAGCAGTACTTC. Translated, it gives CSSSLLGDGRERERYEQYF. The variable domain in full, completed from reference TRBV7-9 and TRBJ2-7, reads DTGVSQNPRHKITKRGQNVTFRCDPISEHNRLYWYRQTLGQGPEFLTYFQNEAQLEKSRLLSDRFSAERPKGSFSTLEIQRTEQGDSAMYLCSSSLLGDGRERERYEQYFGPGTRLTVT.

This chain connects TRBV6-5 to TRBJ1-5; D is unclear. Germline V CDR1 and CDR2: MNHEY, SVGAGI. V was clipped by 7 bases and J by 0 bases, with 10 bases between them. The CDR3 runs to 14 residues. The CDR3 spells CASKGRDSNQPQHF. The CDR3 nucleotides read TGTGCCAGCAAAGGTCGGGATAGCAATCAGCCCCAGCATTTT.

CDR3 DNA: TGTGCCAGCAGTTTTTTGGTAGCGGGAGAAAGAAATACGCAGTATTTT. It codes for CASSFLVAGERNTQYF. V gene TRBV7-8 combines with J gene TRBJ2-3; 9 bases align to TRBD2. With V trimmed by 6 bases and J by 7 bases, 14 bases remained unmatched. CDR1 and CDR2 (germline): SGHVS, FQNEAQ. CDR3 size: 16 residues.

The CDR3 loop reads CASTFFETQYF. The DNA of the CDR3 is TGCGCCAGCACCTTCTTCGAGACCCAGTACTTC. The chain recombines TRBV5-1 with TRBJ2-5; D remains unclear. V was clipped by 6 bases and J by 5 bases, with 8 bases between them. Germline CDR1 SGHRS, CDR2 YFSETQ. This CDR3 comprises 11 residues.

The gene calls are TRBV7-2 and TRBJ2-1, with TRBD2 matching 7 bases. CDR3 size: 16 residues. Germline CDR1 SGHTA, CDR2 FQGNSA. Trimming removed 0 bases from V and 4 bases from J; junction bases left unmatched: 6. The DNA of the CDR3 is TGTGCCAGCAGCTTAGCATCTAGCGGAGCTTACAATGAGCAGTTCTTC. Translated, it gives CASSLASSGAYNEQFF.

The J gene is TRBJ2-1, the V gene TRBV5-1; the match to TRBD1 covers 9 bases. The length of the CDR3 is 17 residues. The ends lost 4 bases at V and 4 bases at J; junction bases unmatched: 12. CDR1 is SGHRS and CDR2 is YFSETQ in the germline V gene. CDR3 residues: CASSPAFYRGRYNEQFF. The CDR3 region has the DNA TGCGCCAGCAGCCCAGCCTTTTACAGGGGGCGTTACAATGAGCAGTTCTTC.

The V call is TRBV25-1, the J call TRBJ2-7; D perhaps matches TRBD2 (6 bases). This CDR3 comprises 14 residues. The V end lost 2 bases, the J end lost 4 bases, and 12 bases lay between the germline ends. Germline lookup yields CDR1 MGHDK and CDR2 SYGVNS. CDR3 in DNA: TGTGCCAGCAGTGAAGGGGGGAGAGGGTACGAGCAGTACTTC. Translated: CASSEGGRGYEQYF.